The 21 T cell receptor beta chains listed next were all sequenced from one sample in a study of PD-1 blockade in classical Hodgkin lymphoma. Assay: immunoSEQ multiplex PCR; the TCRdb copy retains only in-frame clones and omits some. Counted here are tens of thousands of clones, roughly 89% occurring once; the ten biggest clones make up approximately 11%. Relapse was seen in all patients after autologous stem cell transplantation, and brentuximab vedotin exposure was variable. The material was peripheral blood mononuclear cells (PBMCs), obtained before the second cycle of nivolumab. Every receptor here comes from a human donor with classical Hodgkin lymphoma.

A note on this clone: The germline gene is not matched at one end of the junction; a read error may be the cause. V and J are TRBV7-8 and TRBJ2-2; tentative D call: TRBD2 (5 bases). This CDR3 has 19 amino acids. Germline CDR1 SGHVS, CDR2 FQNEAQ. CDR3 sequence reads: CASSLVPRVRTLNAGELFF. The CDR3 nucleotides are TGTGCCAGCAGCTTAGTCCCGCGGGTCCGAACCCTGAACGCCGGGGAGCTGTTTTTT.

The chain recombines TRBV5-1 with TRBJ2-7; TRBD1 is a possible D gene (5 bases). Germline V CDR1 and CDR2: SGHRS, YFSETQ. V was shortened by 1 base and J by 1 base, with 9 bases between the two germline ends. The CDR3 sequence is 14 residues long. DNA of the CDR3: TGCGCCAGCAGCTTGTCGACAGTATCCTACGAGCAGTACTTC. Its translation is CASSLSTVSYEQYF.

The chain links TRBV6-5 to TRBJ2-4, with D unclear. The V gene's germline CDR1 is MNHEY and CDR2 SVGAGI. The V and J ends lost 6 bases and 1 base respectively, with 13 bases between them. This CDR3 region has 15 residues. The CDR3 protein is CASSTSGVAKNIQYF. The CDR3 DNA sequence: TGTGCCAGCAGCACCTCTGGGGTCGCCAAAAACATTCAGTACTTC.

This clone was counted a few times. CDR3 amino acids: CASSIKGPLGYEQYF. In nucleotides, the CDR3 is TGTGCCAGCAGCATAAAGGGACCGTTGGGATACGAGCAGTACTTC. The genes are TRBV21-1 and TRBJ2-7. TRBV21-1 is given as a pseudogene. The CDR3 extends over 15 amino acids.

The CDR3 DNA sequence: TGTGCCTGGAGCGGGGGGGGGAATCAGCCCCAGCATTTT. It encodes CAWSGGGNQPQHF. The chain uses TRBV30 and TRBJ1-5, with D possibly matching TRBD1 (5 bases). CDR3 size: 13 residues. The V gene's germline CDR1 is GTSNPN and CDR2 SVGIG (reference sequence). Trimming stripped 3 bases from V and 4 bases from J, with 10 bases between. The whole variable domain, filled in from reference TRBV30 and TRBJ1-5, reads SQTIHQWPATLVQPVGSPLSLECTVEGTSNPNLYWYRQAAGRGLQLLFYSVGIGQISSEVPQNLSASRPQDRQFILSSKKLLLSDSGFYLCAWSGGGNQPQHFGDGTRLSIL.

The rearrangement uses TRBV30 and TRBJ2-1; 7 bases are a match to TRBD1. CDR1 and CDR2 from the germline V gene are GTSNPN and SVGIG (reference sequence). Trimming took 0 bases from V and 8 from J; bases not matched to a gene: 7. CDR3 length: 14 amino acids. The CDR3 DNA reads as TGTGCCTGGAGTGTAGGGGGCGGAGTCTATGAGCAGTTCTTC. This encodes CAWSVGGGVYEQFF.

The V and J genes are TRBV7-8 and TRBJ1-6, with D possibly matching TRBD1 (5 bases). The CDR3 contains 15 residues. Trimming took off 0 bases at V and 9 bases at J, with 12 bases between the two ends. In germline, CDR1 is SGHVS, CDR2 FQNEAQ. This chain's CDR3 is CASSLAAGKVSPLHF. CDR3 DNA sequence: TGTGCCAGCAGCTTAGCAGCAGGGAAAGTTTCACCCCTCCACTTT.

The V call is TRBV27, the J call TRBJ2-7; unclear D gene. The CDR3 totals 13 residues. Germline CDR1 and CDR2: MNHEY and SMNVEV (reference sequence). V was shortened by 6 bases and J by 2 bases, with 11 bases between the two germline ends. The CDR3 DNA follows: TGTGCCAGCAGCTCGGACGTAGCCTACGAGCAGTACTTC. Its translation: CASSSDVAYEQYF.

The V and J genes are TRBV2 and TRBJ2-2, with D unclear. Trimming took 2 bases from V and 2 from J, leaving 9 bases between them. Per the germline V gene, CDR1 is SNHLY and CDR2 is FYNNEI. The CDR3 is 15 residues long. The CDR3: CASSELTDNTGELFF. In nucleotides, the CDR3 is TGTGCCAGCAGTGAATTAACAGATAACACCGGGGAGCTGTTTTTT.

This chain joins TRBV5-8 and TRBJ1-1; 8 bases are a match to TRBD1. Looked up from germline, CDR1 is SGHTS and CDR2 is YDEGEE. This CDR3 region has 14 residues. The junction had 11 bases not matched to a gene; V was cut back by 2 bases and J by 11 bases. The CDR3 reads CASSFGQGAVEAFF. As DNA, the CDR3 is TGTGCCAGCAGCTTCGGCCAGGGGGCCGTCGAGGCTTTCTTT. The full variable domain, rest sourced from reference TRBV5-8 and TRBJ1-1, is EAGVTQSPTHLIKTRGQQATLRCSPISGHTSVYWYQQALGLGLQFLLWYDEGEERNRGNFPPRFSGRQFPNYSSELNVNALELEDSALYLCASSFGQGAVEAFFGQGTRLTVV.

This clone was counted only a few times. The rearrangement uses TRBV4-2 and TRBJ2-1; D is uncertain. The ends were cut back, 0 bases at V and 13 bases at J, with 16 bases in the middle. The CDR3 has 14 amino acids. The V gene's germline CDR1 is LGHNA and CDR2 YNFKEQ. The CDR3 spells CASSQDPLPEAQFF. CDR3 DNA sequence: TGTGCCAGCAGCCAAGACCCCCTCCCGGAAGCTCAGTTCTTC.

The chain links TRBV18 to TRBJ1-1; D is unclear. Per the germline V gene, CDR1 is KGHSH and CDR2 is LQKENI. CDR3 length: 15 amino acids. V was clipped by 4 bases and J by 1 base, with 13 bases between them. CDR3 bases: TGTGCCAGCTCACTCACCGAACTTACGAACACTGAAGCTTTCTTT. Translation: CASSLTELTNTEAFF. Full variable domain (outside the CDR3, taken from reference TRBV18 and TRBJ1-1): NAGVMQNPRHLVRRRGQEARLRCSPMKGHSHVYWYRQLPEEGLKFMVYLQKENIIDESGMPKERFSAEFPKEGPSILRIQQVVRGDSAAYFCASSLTELTNTEAFFGQGTRLTVV.

The chain employs TRBV5-4 and TRBJ2-7; D is possibly TRBD2 (6 bases). The germline V gene encodes CDR1 SGHNT and CDR2 YYREEE (reference sequence). The length of the CDR3 is 15 residues. Trimming stripped 0 bases from V and 4 bases from J, with 14 bases between. The DNA of the CDR3 is TGTGCCAGCAGCTTGGGACTAGAAAGCCTTTACGAGCAGTACTTC. Residues: CASSLGLESLYEQYF.

This chain joins TRBV29-1 and TRBJ1-2; D not certain. The CDR3 is 15 amino acids. CDR1 SQVTM and CDR2 ANQGSEA come from the germline V gene. V lost 0 bases, J lost 6 bases, and 17 bases lay in between. DNA for the CDR3: TGCAGCGTTGAAGAGAGGGCCGTCAACCCCAATGGCTACACCTTC. Its translation is CSVEERAVNPNGYTF.

The chain joins TRBV19 to TRBJ1-2, with a possible D match to TRBD1 (6 bases). Trimming removed 6 bases from V and 4 bases from J, with 15 bases in between. CDR3 length equals 14 residues. Looked up from germline, CDR1 is LNHDA and CDR2 is SQIVND (reference sequence). CDR3 bases: TGTGCCAGTAGAACAGAAGGGGGATCCTATGGCTACACCTTC. Its protein product is CASRTEGGSYGYTF. The full variable domain, with the rest looked up from reference TRBV19 and TRBJ1-2, is DGGITQSPKYLFRKEGQNVTLSCEQNLNHDAMYWYRQDPGQGLRLIYYSQIVNDFQKGDIAEGYSVSREKKESFPLTVTSAQKNPTAFYLCASRTEGGSYGYTFGSGTRLTVV.

J is TRBJ1-6 and V is TRBV6-5; D ambiguous. Between the trimmed V and J ends, which lost 0 bases and 7 bases, there was a span of 10 bases. Per the germline V gene, CDR1 is MNHEY and CDR2 is SVGAGI. The CDR3 runs 15 residues. This chain's CDR3 is CASSYSWSANSPLHF. The DNA for the CDR3 is TGTGCCAGCAGTTACTCATGGTCAGCAAATTCACCCCTCCACTTT.

This chain connects TRBV12-2 to TRBJ2-3; TRBD2, as called in the table, went unchecked against the DNA. TRBV12-2 is flagged as a pseudogene. CDR3 length: 15 residues. The CDR3 is CASRPAASGGDTQYF. CDR3 DNA: TGTGCAAGTCGCCCGGCGGCTAGCGGGGGGGATACGCAGTATTTT.

The CDR3 region is CASKVDGNTEAFF. Here the CDR3 DNA reads TGTGCCAGTAAGGTGGACGGAAACACTGAAGCTTTCTTT. This chain links TRBV18 with TRBJ1-1, with D hard to call. CDR3 size: 13 residues. Germline V lookup: CDR1 KGHSH, CDR2 LQKENI. V gave up 9 bases and J gave up 2 bases, with 13 bases separating them.

This chain connects TRBV5-1 to TRBJ1-1; no reliable D call. CDR1 and CDR2 (germline): SGHRS, YFSETQ. The CDR3 is 14 amino acids. V lost 2 bases to trimming and J lost 4 bases, with 12 bases between them. Written as DNA, the CDR3 is TGCGCCAGCAGCTTTTCGGGGATCGGCACTGAAGCTTTCTTT. Residues: CASSFSGIGTEAFF.

This chain links TRBV11-3 with TRBJ2-5; D is uncertain. The CDR3 extends over 13 amino acids. V shed 5 bases and J shed 2 bases, with 9 bases lying between them. In germline, CDR1 is SGHNT, CDR2 YENEEA. CDR3 protein: CASSRTLQETQYF. The CDR3, as DNA: TGTGCCAGCAGCCGGACGCTACAAGAGACCCAGTACTTC.

The chain links TRBV29-1 to TRBJ2-7; 8 bases agree with TRBD1. The CDR3 runs 14 residues. Looked up from germline, CDR1 is SQVTM and CDR2 is ANQGSEA. The junction had 8 bases not matched to a gene; V was cut back by 3 bases and J by 4 bases. The CDR3 region is CSVEIWTGQYEQYF. The DNA of the CDR3 is TGCAGCGTTGAGATTTGGACAGGGCAATACGAGCAGTACTTC.